Listed below are T cell receptor beta chains from one sample, sequenced in a study of blood T cell repertoires in COVID-19. TCRdb keeps only in-frame clones here, not all; method: immunoSEQ multiplex PCR. The data hold about 420,000 clones, with roughly 89% observed a single time. Specimen: peripheral blood. All receptors derive from a man aged 18 to 29 with COVID-19, enrolled during active disease. Each CDR3 is given with its conserved first and last residue. Fields, in order: D gene, clone size, J gene, V gene, CDR3 DNA, CDR3 protein. A D gene is named only where the DNA matches it firmly. Only some rows state a clone size, as once, few, many or a class for expanded clones.

d_call: TRBD1
clone_size: .
j_call: TRBJ2-2
v_call: TRBV19
cdr3_nt: TGTGCCAGTAGTTCGGGGACAGGGGGCTCCGGGGAGCTGTTTTTT
cdr3_aa: CASSSGTGGSGELFF

d_call: .
clone_size: .
j_call: TRBJ1-1
v_call: TRBV19
cdr3_nt: TGTGCCAGTTCGACAGACAGCATGAACACTGAAGCTTTCTTT
cdr3_aa: CASSTDSMNTEAFF

d_call: .
clone_size: once
j_call: TRBJ1-2
v_call: TRBV6-5
cdr3_nt: TGTGCCAGCAGTTACTCGACTACTACCTACTATGGCTACACCTTC
cdr3_aa: CASSYSTTTYYGYTF

d_call: .
clone_size: .
j_call: TRBJ2-5
v_call: TRBV7-9
cdr3_nt: TGTGCCAGCAGCCAAGTCCGGGAGACCCAGTACTTC
cdr3_aa: CASSQVRETQYF

d_call: TRBD2
clone_size: .
j_call: TRBJ2-2
v_call: TRBV4-1
cdr3_nt: TGCGCCAGCACGGAGGGGACTAGCGGTTCCGGGGAGCTGTTTTTT
cdr3_aa: CASTEGTSGSGELFF

d_call: TRBD1
clone_size: once
j_call: TRBJ1-2
v_call: TRBV2
cdr3_nt: TGTGCCAGCAGGGACAGGGGGCTCTATGGCTACACCTTC
cdr3_aa: CASRDRGLYGYTF

d_call: .
clone_size: .
j_call: TRBJ1-1
v_call: TRBV5-1
cdr3_nt: TGCGCCAGCAGCCCAGAGAGCGGAGATAAAGCTTTCTTT
cdr3_aa: CASSPESGDKAFF

d_call: .
clone_size: many
j_call: TRBJ1-2
v_call: TRBV1
cdr3_nt: TGCACCAGCAGCCAAGTAGTCAACCTCGACAGGGGTGAAAGCTATGGCTACACCTTC
cdr3_aa: CTSSQVVNLDRGESYGYTF

d_call: TRBD1
clone_size: once
j_call: TRBJ2-7
v_call: TRBV10-3
cdr3_nt: TGTGCCATCAAAGAAGGGACAGGAGATGACGAGCAGTACTTC
cdr3_aa: CAIKEGTGDDEQYF

d_call: .
clone_size: .
j_call: TRBJ1-3
v_call: TRBV7-9
cdr3_nt: TGTGCCAGCAGCATAGGACAGCACCTCAACACCATATATTTT
cdr3_aa: CASSIGQHLNTIYF

d_call: TRBD2
clone_size: .
j_call: TRBJ2-3
v_call: TRBV6-2/TRBV6-3
cdr3_nt: TGTGCCAGCAGTTACTGGCCGGGACTAGCGGGAGGAATCACAGATACGCAGTATTTT
cdr3_aa: CASSYWPGLAGGITDTQYF

d_call: .
clone_size: .
j_call: TRBJ2-7
v_call: TRBV6-6
cdr3_nt: TGTGCCAGCAGTTACCAGGGGAACAACTACGAGCAGTACTTC
cdr3_aa: CASSYQGNNYEQYF

d_call: TRBD1
clone_size: .
j_call: TRBJ2-7
v_call: TRBV5-1
cdr3_nt: TGCGCCAGCAGCTTGCAGGGGGTCTACGAGCAGTACTTC
cdr3_aa: CASSLQGVYEQYF

d_call: .
clone_size: .
j_call: TRBJ2-1
v_call: TRBV6-2/TRBV6-3
cdr3_nt: TGTGCCAGCAGCAGACAGGTTGGTGAGCAGTTCTTC
cdr3_aa: CASSRQVGEQFF

d_call: TRBD2
clone_size: .
j_call: TRBJ2-7
v_call: TRBV7-9
cdr3_nt: TGTGCCAGCAGCTTAGCGCTAGCGGGGGGCACATACGAGCAGTACTTC
cdr3_aa: CASSLALAGGTYEQYF

d_call: TRBD1
clone_size: .
j_call: TRBJ1-2
v_call: TRBV19
cdr3_nt: TGTGCCAGTCGTCCCGGGACAGGGGGCCTATATGGCTACACCTTC
cdr3_aa: CASRPGTGGLYGYTF

d_call: .
clone_size: .
j_call: TRBJ2-1
v_call: TRBV4-1
cdr3_nt: TGCGCCAGCAGCCAAGGGGCGGCGGGATCCTACAATGAGCAGTTCTTC
cdr3_aa: CASSQGAAGSYNEQFF

d_call: .
clone_size: .
j_call: TRBJ2-1
v_call: TRBV5-6
cdr3_nt: TGTGCCAGCAGCTTGGTGGTATCTCCCGGGGATTCCTACAATGAGCAGTTCTTC
cdr3_aa: CASSLVVSPGDSYNEQFF

d_call: .
clone_size: .
j_call: TRBJ1-2
v_call: TRBV4-1
cdr3_nt: TGCGCCAGCAGTCGTGGAGGTTCGGGGGGCTACACCTTC
cdr3_aa: CASSRGGSGGYTF

d_call: .
clone_size: .
j_call: TRBJ2-5
v_call: TRBV27
cdr3_nt: TGTGCCAGCAGTTCTGGCGGCTGGGAGACCCAGTACTTC
cdr3_aa: CASSSGGWETQYF

d_call: .
clone_size: .
j_call: TRBJ2-7
v_call: TRBV11-2
cdr3_nt: TGTGCCAGCAGCCGACAGGACCGATTGGCCTCCTACGAGCAGTACTTC
cdr3_aa: CASSRQDRLASYEQYF

d_call: TRBD1
clone_size: .
j_call: TRBJ2-1
v_call: TRBV18
cdr3_nt: TGTGCCAGCTCACCAAACAGGGGCAATGAGCAGTTCTTC
cdr3_aa: CASSPNRGNEQFF